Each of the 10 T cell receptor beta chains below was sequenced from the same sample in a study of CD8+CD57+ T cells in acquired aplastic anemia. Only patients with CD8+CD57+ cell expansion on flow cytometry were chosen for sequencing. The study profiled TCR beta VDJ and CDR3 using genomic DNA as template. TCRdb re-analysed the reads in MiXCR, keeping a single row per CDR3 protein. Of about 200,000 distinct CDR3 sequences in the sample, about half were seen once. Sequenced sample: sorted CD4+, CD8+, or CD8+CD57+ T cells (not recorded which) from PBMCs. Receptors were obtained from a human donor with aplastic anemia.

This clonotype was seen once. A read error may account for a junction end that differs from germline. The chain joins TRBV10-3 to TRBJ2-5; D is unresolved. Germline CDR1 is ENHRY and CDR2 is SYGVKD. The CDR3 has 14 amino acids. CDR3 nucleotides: TGTGCCAGCAGTTACTCGGCCGCACTGGAGACCCAGTACTTC. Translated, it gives CASSYSAALETQYF.

The CDR3 sequence is CATSGPGLAGLFEQFF. CDR3 sequence (DNA): TGTGCCACCAGCGGTCCGGGACTAGCGGGACTATTTGAGCAGTTCTTC. The V and J genes are TRBV15 and TRBJ2-1, with TRBD2 identical over 13 bases. The V and J ends lost 5 bases and 9 bases, in that order; junction bases with no gene match: 10. Per the germline V gene, CDR1 is LNHNV and CDR2 is YYDKDF (reference sequence). This CDR3 contains 16 residues.

CDR3 DNA: TGCAGTGTATCTGGGAGGGCCGTCAATGAGCAGTTCTTC. This gives the protein CSVSGRAVNEQFF. This chain connects TRBV20-1 to TRBJ2-5; 7 nucleotides line up with TRBD2. The J call could be wrong; TRBJ2-1 is a better fit for the DNA end. Germline V CDR1 and CDR2: DFQATT, SNEGSKA (reference sequence). This CDR3 is built from 13 residues.

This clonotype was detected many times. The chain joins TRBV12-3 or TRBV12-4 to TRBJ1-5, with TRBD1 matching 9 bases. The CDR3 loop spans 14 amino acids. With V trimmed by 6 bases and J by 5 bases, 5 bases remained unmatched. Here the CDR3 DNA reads TGTGCCAGCAGCATGACAGGGGGGGATCAGCCCCAGCATTTT. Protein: CASSMTGGDQPQHF.

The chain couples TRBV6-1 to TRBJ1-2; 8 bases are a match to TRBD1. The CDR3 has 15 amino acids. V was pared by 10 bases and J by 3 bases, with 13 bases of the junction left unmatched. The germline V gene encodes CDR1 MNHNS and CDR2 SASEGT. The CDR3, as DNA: TGTGCCACCCAGCTCATCATACAGGGGGACTATGGCTACACCTTC. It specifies CATQLIIQGDYGYTF.

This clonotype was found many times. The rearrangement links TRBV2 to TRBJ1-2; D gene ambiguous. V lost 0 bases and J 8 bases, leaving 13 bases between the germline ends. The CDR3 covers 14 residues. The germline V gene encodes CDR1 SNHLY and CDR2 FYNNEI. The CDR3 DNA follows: TGTGCCAGCAGTGAAGCGAAGCCCCCTGCAGGCTACACCTTC. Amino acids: CASSEAKPPAGYTF.

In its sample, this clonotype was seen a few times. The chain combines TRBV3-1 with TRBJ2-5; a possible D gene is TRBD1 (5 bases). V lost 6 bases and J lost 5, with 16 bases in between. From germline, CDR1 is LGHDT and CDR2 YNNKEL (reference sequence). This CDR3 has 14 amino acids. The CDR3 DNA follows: TGTGCCAGCAGACGTGGATATGGGGCTGAGACCCAGTACTTC. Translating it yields CASRRGYGAETQYF.

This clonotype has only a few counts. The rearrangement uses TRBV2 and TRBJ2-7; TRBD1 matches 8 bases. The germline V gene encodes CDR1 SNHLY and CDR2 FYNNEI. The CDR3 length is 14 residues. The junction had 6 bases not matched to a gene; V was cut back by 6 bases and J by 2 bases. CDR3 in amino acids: CASRPGQGTYEQYV. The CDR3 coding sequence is TGTGCCAGCAGACCAGGACAGGGTACCTACGAGCAGTACGTC.

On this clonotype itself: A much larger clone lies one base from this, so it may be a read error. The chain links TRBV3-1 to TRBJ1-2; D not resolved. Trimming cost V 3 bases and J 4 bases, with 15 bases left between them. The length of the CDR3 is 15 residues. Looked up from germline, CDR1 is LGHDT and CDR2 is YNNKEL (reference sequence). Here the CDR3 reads CASSQRTGGSYGYTF. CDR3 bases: TGTGCCAGCAGCCAGAGGACGGGAGGGAGCTATGGCTACACCTTC.

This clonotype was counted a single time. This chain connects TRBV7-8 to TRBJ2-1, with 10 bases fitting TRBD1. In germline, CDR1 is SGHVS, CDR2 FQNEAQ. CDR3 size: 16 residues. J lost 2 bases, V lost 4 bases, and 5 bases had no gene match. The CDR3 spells CASSSPGQGTYNEQFF. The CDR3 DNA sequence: TGTGCCAGCAGCTCACCGGGACAGGGGACCTACAATGAGCAGTTCTTC.